This T cell receptor (beta chain) derives from a study of blood T cell repertoires in COVID-19 (TCRdb year 2020). Regarding the research as a whole: Samples from collaborators originated in the United States, Italy and Spain and spanned both the acute and convalescent phases of COVID-19. The repertoires were released in a freely available public database meant as a resource for research on the immune response to SARS-CoV-2. Deeply sampled blood TCRbeta repertoires from subjects exposed to, actively infected with, or recovered from COVID-19 were included in the dataset. The material from the prospective study consisted of cDNA or gDNA derived from T cells, B-cell-depleted T cells, or PBMCs. Where HLA class I and class II types were available, the types were taken from metadata supplied by the sample provider, not from assay-based typing. Sample metadata almost always included a de-identified subject ID, COVID-19 status, age in years and sex. Samples came from the ongoing ImmuneRACE study (first 160 participants) plus 1,254 subjects from 6 global collaborators. General findings and caveats noted by the study authors: The quantity of clinical and demographic metadata differed by source and by participant and was supplied without curation.

TCRbeta CDR3 regions were amplified from genomic DNA by means of the immunoSEQ Assay, a bias-controlled multiplex PCR. The original pipeline was this. The number of nucleated cells in each sample was estimated by amplification of reference gene primers within the assay. To quantify the absolute abundance of each unique TCRbeta CDR3 rearrangement, sequence reads were collapsed and filtered. For each sample, productive Simpson clonality was calculated as the square root of Simpson's diversity index across productive rearrangements. Here the immuneACCESS table is served through TCRdb, limited to in-frame sequences with V and J called. Missing clones are a known gap in these copies; in checked studies unresolved V genes cover under half, and the rest lacks a known reason. That table furnishes V, J and clone size, whereas the DNA furnished D and trimming. This sample lists roughly 300,000 clones; roughly 80% were detected once. Around a tenth of the sample belongs to the ten largest clones.

Another Seattle source contributed samples from volunteer blood donors who had recovered from COVID-19. The collaborating institutions used their own protocols to collect whole blood in K2EDTA tubes. Collaborator samples were shipped for TCRbeta analysis as frozen whole blood, isolated PBMCs, or DNA extracted from either sample type. On this clone: The antigen it binds to is not known. No base qualities exist here, and no much larger clone lies one base off it.

The CDR3, from cysteine to phenylalanine, totals 13 residues. Just the 39-base CDR3 DNA is kept, in frame starting at base 1. Unmatched junction bases come to 11, with V trimmed by 5 bases and J by 14 bases. The germline V gene yields MDHEN for CDR1 and SYDVKM for CDR2. The rearranged chain carries TRBV28 and TRBJ1-1; TRBD1 lines up with 10 middle nucleotides. The sequence derives from a woman between 45 and 60 years old who had recovered from COVID-19. Source material: peripheral blood. The base sequence is TGTGCCAGCAGTCCTCCTAATAGGGACAGGGGATTCTTT. It encodes CASSPPNRDRGFF.